The 3 T cell receptor beta chains below come from one sample, sequenced in a study of T cell changes during pregnancy in multiple sclerosis. Sequencing was performed with immunoSEQ multiplex PCR; in TCRdb, only in-frame clones are kept and a portion is missing. The sample has tens of thousands of clones; about 90% are singletons. The source material was CD4+ T cells from peripheral blood mononuclear cells, sampled before pregnancy. The origin of the receptors is a female donor with multiple sclerosis, enrolled in a pregnancy study.

The chain has TRBV29-1 and TRBJ2-3; no reliable D call. CDR3 length equals 13 residues. Trimming removed 3 bases at V and 2 bases at J, with 9 bases between. In germline, CDR1 is SQVTM, CDR2 ANQGSEA. CDR3 coding DNA: TGCAGCGTTGAGTTGCGGCACACAGATACGCAGTATTTT. This encodes CSVELRHTDTQYF.

The chain is built from TRBV30 and TRBJ1-1; D call uncertain. The CDR3 is 11 residues long. Germline-derived CDR1 and CDR2 are GTSNPN and SVGIG (reference sequence). The ends were cut back, 3 bases at V and 2 bases at J, with 4 bases in the middle. The CDR3 here is CAWRTNTEAFF. The CDR3 DNA sequence: TGTGCCTGGAGAACAAACACTGAAGCTTTCTTT.

The chain combines TRBV7-2 with TRBJ2-2; D possibly corresponds to TRBD2 (6 bases). The V and J ends lost 5 bases and 2 bases respectively, with 15 bases between them. CDR1 is SGHTA and CDR2 is FQGNSA in the germline V gene. The CDR3 is made up of 16 amino acids. CDR3 DNA: TGTGCCAGCAGCCTCATTGGGCGGGGAAACACCGGGGAGCTGTTTTTT. Protein: CASSLIGRGNTGELFF.